Following are 27 T cell receptor beta chains from one sample sequenced in a study of shared clonotypes between healthy human individuals. In the naive CD8 group, cells lacked CD45RO and were positively selected for CCR7, so terminally differentiated effector memory CD45RA+ cells were left out. Profiled with immunoSEQ multiplex PCR; TCRdb holds only in-frame clones, not every one. Of 600,000 or so clones in the sample, roughly 95% were seen once. Source material: naive CD8+ T cells sorted from blood. These receptors were obtained from a woman in her 30s in good health.

This chain links TRBV6-1 with TRBJ2-2, with 8 bases identical to TRBD2. CDR1 is MNHNS, CDR2 SASEGT, per germline. The CDR3 has 16 residues. V lost 7 bases and J lost 1; bases outside the gene matches: 8. The CDR3 here is CASNDISGKNTGELFF. CDR3 coding DNA: TGTGCCAGCAATGATATTAGCGGGAAGAACACCGGGGAGCTGTTTTTT.

Only a few counts were recorded for this clone. This rearrangement joins TRBV30 to TRBJ1-1, with D unresolved. Germline-derived CDR1 and CDR2 are GTSNPN and SVGIG (reference sequence). V gave up 0 bases and J gave up 6 bases, with 5 bases separating them. The CDR3 length is 11 residues. Written as DNA, the CDR3 is TGTGCCTGGAGTGTAGGCCCTGAAGCTTTCTTT. The encoded protein is CAWSVGPEAFF.

The chain combines TRBV13 with TRBJ2-1; weak D call: TRBD2 (5 bases). V lost 5 bases and J 8 bases, leaving 34 bases between the germline ends. This CDR3 region has 20 residues. Germline CDR1 is PRHDT and CDR2 is FYEKMQ (reference sequence). DNA for the CDR3: TGTGCCAGCAGCGGCAGCCTAGCATCTCGGGGTTTGGAAGCACGACATGAGCAGTTCTTC. Its protein is CASSGSLASRGLEARHEQFF.

The rearrangement uses TRBV29-1 and TRBJ2-1; TRBD1 or TRBD2 may be the D gene (5 bases each). The V end lost 7 bases, the J end lost 1 base, and 17 bases lay between the germline ends. CDR3 size: 15 residues. Germline-derived CDR1 and CDR2 are SQVTM and ANQGSEA. CDR3 loop: CSGGSVGGSYNEQFF. CDR3 DNA: TGCAGCGGGGGGTCGGTCGGCGGTTCCTACAATGAGCAGTTCTTC.

The CDR3 nucleotides read TGTGCCAGCAGCGTAGTGAGTAGCGGGAATGAGCAGTTCTTC. Translating gives CASSVVSSGNEQFF. This rearrangement joins TRBV9 to TRBJ2-1; 7 nucleotides line up with TRBD2. In germline, CDR1 is SGDLS, CDR2 YYNGEE. This CDR3 has 14 amino acids. V shed 0 bases and J 7 bases; nucleotides not matched to a gene: 4.

The gene calls are TRBV11-2 and TRBJ2-1, with D uncertain. V was cut by 0 bases and J by 8 bases, with 5 bases left in between. Germline CDR1 is SGHAT and CDR2 is FQNNGV. The CDR3 runs 12 residues. CDR3 DNA sequence: TGTGCCAGCAGCTTAGATCGCCATGAGCAGTTCTTC. Translated: CASSLDRHEQFF.

The chain joins TRBV27 to TRBJ2-5; D perhaps matches TRBD2 (7 bases). Looked up from germline, CDR1 is MNHEY and CDR2 is SMNVEV (reference sequence). V was clipped by 5 bases and J by 2 bases, with 15 bases between them. CDR3 size: 15 residues. The chain's CDR3 is CASSPAGAGQETQYF. As DNA, the CDR3 is TGTGCCAGCAGTCCCGCGGGGGCGGGTCAAGAGACCCAGTACTTC.

The chain combines TRBV5-1 with TRBJ1-1; no definite D call. The CDR3 has 14 amino acids. The V gene's germline CDR1 is SGHRS and CDR2 YFSETQ. Trimming removed 1 base at V and 3 bases at J, with 10 bases between. The CDR3 nucleotides are TGCGCCAGCAGCTTGTCGGGAGTTTACACTGAAGCTTTCTTT. Its translation: CASSLSGVYTEAFF.

The gene calls are TRBV11-2 and TRBJ2-1, with D uncertain. Germline lookup yields CDR1 SGHAT and CDR2 FQNNGV. Trimming took off 0 bases at V and 7 bases at J, with 10 bases between the two ends. The CDR3 contains 14 residues. CDR3 sequence reads: CASSLDGWANEQFF. The CDR3 DNA is TGTGCCAGCAGCTTAGATGGATGGGCGAATGAGCAGTTCTTC. Based on the CDR3 plus reference TRBV11-2 and TRBJ2-1, the full variable domain is EAGVAQSPRYKIIEKRQSVAFWCNPISGHATLYWYQQILGQGPKLLIQFQNNGVVDDSQLPKDRFSAERLKGVDSTLKIQPAKLEDSAVYLCASSLDGWANEQFFGPGTRLTVL.

The rearrangement links TRBV11-2 to TRBJ1-3; 8 bases align to TRBD1. From germline, CDR1 is SGHAT and CDR2 FQNNGV. Trimming at V came to 7 bases and at J to 4 bases, leaving 6 bases not matched to a gene. This CDR3 is 14 amino acids long. For the CDR3, the DNA is TGTGCCAGCACCCGGACAGGGTCCGGAAACACCATATATTTT. It is translated as CASTRTGSGNTIYF.

The J gene is TRBJ2-2, the V gene TRBV28; weak D call: TRBD2 (5 bases). Looked up from germline, CDR1 is MDHEN and CDR2 is SYDVKM. The CDR3 length is 13 residues. The V end lost 5 bases, the J end lost 7 bases, and 11 bases lay between the germline ends. CDR3 in DNA: TGTGCCAGCAGTCCCCCAGAGGGCGGGGAGCTGTTTTTT. Encoded protein: CASSPPEGGELFF.

The V gene is TRBV13, the J gene TRBJ2-7; D tentatively reads TRBD1 or TRBD2 (5 bases each). The germline V gene encodes CDR1 PRHDT and CDR2 FYEKMQ (reference sequence). Deletions cut 1 base from V and 5 bases from J, with 15 bases between. The CDR3 covers 15 residues. CDR3 region: CASSLEGRKSDEQYF. CDR3 DNA sequence: TGTGCCAGCAGCTTAGAGGGACGAAAGAGCGACGAGCAGTACTTC.

The rearrangement uses TRBV27 and TRBJ2-5; D call uncertain. This CDR3 spans 13 amino acids. The V end was cut by 4 bases, the J end by 1 base, with 7 bases between. Looked up from germline, CDR1 is MNHEY and CDR2 is SMNVEV (reference sequence). This CDR3 reads CASSSPPQETQYF. CDR3 in DNA: TGTGCCAGCAGTTCCCCACCCCAAGAGACCCAGTACTTC.

The rearrangement joins TRBV28 to TRBJ2-7, with 9 positions matching TRBD2. The CDR3 has 14 residues. CDR1 and CDR2 (germline): MDHEN, SYDVKM. Trimming cost V 7 bases and J 6 bases; bases outside gene matches: 10. The CDR3 region has the DNA TGTGCCAGCACCCCCGATCTAGCGGGAATCGAGCAGTACTTC. It encodes CASTPDLAGIEQYF.

The rearrangement uses TRBV7-9 and TRBJ2-5, with TRBD2 matching 11 bases. With the DNA end fitting TRBJ2-7 better, the J assignment may be wrong. This CDR3 is 14 amino acids long. Germline CDR1 and CDR2: SEHNR and FQNEAQ (reference sequence). As DNA, the CDR3 is TGTGCCAGCAGCCATAGCGGGAGGGCAAGCGAGCAGTACTTC. It translates to CASSHSGRASEQYF.

This chain connects TRBV4-1 to TRBJ1-1; weak D call: TRBD1 (5 bases). CDR1 and CDR2 (germline): MGHRA, YSYEKL. This CDR3 has 15 amino acids. Between the trimmed V and J ends, which lost 0 bases and 5 bases, there was a span of 13 bases. CDR3 DNA sequence: TGCGCCAGCAGCCAAGATGGGGGGGGTGGTACTGAAGCTTTCTTT. This translates into CASSQDGGGGTEAFF.

The chain has TRBV28 and TRBJ2-2; D might be TRBD2 (5 bases). The germline V gene has CDR1 MDHEN and CDR2 SYDVKM. The CDR3 has 16 residues. Trimming took off 7 bases at V and 0 bases at J, with 15 bases between the two ends. CDR3 protein: CASNFADFSNTGELFF. CDR3 nucleotides: TGTGCCAGCAACTTTGCGGACTTCTCGAACACCGGGGAGCTGTTTTTT.

V usage is TRBV5-1 and J usage is TRBJ2-7, with 9 bases that match TRBD1. Germline V gene lookup returns CDR1 SGHRS and CDR2 YFSETQ. V shed 2 bases, J shed 1 base, and the junction held 7 bases outside the gene matches. CDR3 length: 16 residues. CDR3 residues: CASSFLRQGVSYEQYF. The CDR3 DNA is TGCGCCAGCAGCTTCCTACGACAGGGGGTGTCCTACGAGCAGTACTTC. The full variable domain, rest sourced from reference TRBV5-1 and TRBJ2-7, is KAGVTQTPRYLIKTRGQQVTLSCSPISGHRSVSWYQQTPGQGLQFLFEYFSETQRNKGNFPGRFSGRQFSNSRSEMNVSTLELGDSALYLCASSFLRQGVSYEQYFGPGTRLTVT.

The J gene is TRBJ1-5, the V gene TRBV7-9; D gene uncertain. V lost 6 bases and J 9 bases, leaving 18 bases between the germline ends. Germline loops: CDR1 SEHNR, CDR2 FQNEAQ (reference sequence). The CDR3 is made up of 14 amino acids. CDR3 DNA: TGTGCCAGCAGTGCGGGAGCGGCCGACCGGCCCCAGCATTTT. Translating it yields CASSAGAADRPQHF.

This chain connects TRBV6-6 to TRBJ2-7; D not resolved. The CDR3 consists of 14 residues. CDR1 and CDR2 from the germline V gene are MNHNY and SVGAGI (reference sequence). V was trimmed by 0 bases and J by 5 bases, leaving 11 bases between them. The CDR3 bases are TGTGCCAGCAGTTACTCGGTCCCCGGGCACGAGCAGTACTTC. Translating it yields CASSYSVPGHEQYF.

The chain uses TRBV13 and TRBJ2-2; D gene ambiguous. Trimming cost V 0 bases and J 4 bases, with 12 bases left between them. The length of the CDR3 is 16 residues. Germline CDR1 PRHDT, CDR2 FYEKMQ (reference sequence). This chain's CDR3 is CASSLGARRSTGELFF. DNA for the CDR3: TGTGCCAGCAGCTTAGGCGCGAGACGGAGCACCGGGGAGCTGTTTTTT.

V gene TRBV4-1 combines with J gene TRBJ2-7; D may be TRBD2 (5 bases). V lost 1 base and J lost 5, with 9 bases in between. The CDR3 extends over 13 amino acids. Germline V gene data show CDR1 as MGHRA and CDR2 as YSYEKL. CDR3 DNA sequence: TGCGCCAGCAGCCAAGCAAAGGAGGACGAGCAGTACTTC. This codes for CASSQAKEDEQYF.

The rearrangement uses TRBV5-6 and TRBJ2-7; D remains unclear. CDR3 size: 15 residues. Germline V gives CDR1 SGHDT, CDR2 YYEEEE. The ends were cut back, 2 bases at V and 3 bases at J, with 15 bases in the middle. This chain's CDR3 is CASSFTTTTNYEQYF. CDR3 sequence (DNA): TGTGCCAGCAGCTTTACCACAACTACTAACTACGAGCAGTACTTC.

Of note for this clone: In the same sample, other DNA sequences code for this CDR3. The V gene is TRBV7-8, the J gene TRBJ2-7; D not certain. With 1 base removed from V and 1 base from J, the gap between germline ends came to 5 bases. CDR1 is SGHVS and CDR2 is FQNEAQ in the germline V gene. The CDR3 runs to 13 residues. The DNA of the CDR3 is TGTGCCAGCAGCTTAGGGCCGTCCTACGAGCAGTACTTC. Protein sequence: CASSLGPSYEQYF.

The rearrangement joins TRBV28 to TRBJ2-3, with D hard to call. CDR1 is MDHEN and CDR2 is SYDVKM in the germline V gene. The CDR3 runs to 13 residues. The germline V and J ends were trimmed by 5 bases and 0 bases, with 6 bases remaining between them. The CDR3 DNA reads as TGTGCCAGCAGTGCCTTGAGCACAGATACGCAGTATTTT. This codes for CASSALSTDTQYF.

The chain carries TRBV5-6 and TRBJ2-7, with unresolved D. CDR1 is SGHDT and CDR2 is YYEEEE in the germline V gene. The CDR3 length is 14 residues. V gave up 4 bases and J gave up 1 base, with 12 bases separating them. CDR3 protein: CASSGDSPSYEQYF. The CDR3 DNA sequence: TGTGCCAGCAGCGGGGATTCGCCTTCCTACGAGCAGTACTTC.

A word on this clone: This sample also contains other DNA sequences that code for the same CDR3. The chain is built from TRBV27 and TRBJ2-5; D might be TRBD1 or TRBD2, each matching 5 bases. Gene TRBJ2-7 matches the end of the DNA better, so the J call may be wrong. CDR3 size: 13 residues. Germline-derived CDR1 and CDR2 are MNHEY and SMNVEV (reference sequence). The chain's CDR3 is CASSPGSSYEQYF. The CDR3 DNA reads TGTGCCAGCAGCCCAGGGAGTTCCTACGAGCAGTACTTC.